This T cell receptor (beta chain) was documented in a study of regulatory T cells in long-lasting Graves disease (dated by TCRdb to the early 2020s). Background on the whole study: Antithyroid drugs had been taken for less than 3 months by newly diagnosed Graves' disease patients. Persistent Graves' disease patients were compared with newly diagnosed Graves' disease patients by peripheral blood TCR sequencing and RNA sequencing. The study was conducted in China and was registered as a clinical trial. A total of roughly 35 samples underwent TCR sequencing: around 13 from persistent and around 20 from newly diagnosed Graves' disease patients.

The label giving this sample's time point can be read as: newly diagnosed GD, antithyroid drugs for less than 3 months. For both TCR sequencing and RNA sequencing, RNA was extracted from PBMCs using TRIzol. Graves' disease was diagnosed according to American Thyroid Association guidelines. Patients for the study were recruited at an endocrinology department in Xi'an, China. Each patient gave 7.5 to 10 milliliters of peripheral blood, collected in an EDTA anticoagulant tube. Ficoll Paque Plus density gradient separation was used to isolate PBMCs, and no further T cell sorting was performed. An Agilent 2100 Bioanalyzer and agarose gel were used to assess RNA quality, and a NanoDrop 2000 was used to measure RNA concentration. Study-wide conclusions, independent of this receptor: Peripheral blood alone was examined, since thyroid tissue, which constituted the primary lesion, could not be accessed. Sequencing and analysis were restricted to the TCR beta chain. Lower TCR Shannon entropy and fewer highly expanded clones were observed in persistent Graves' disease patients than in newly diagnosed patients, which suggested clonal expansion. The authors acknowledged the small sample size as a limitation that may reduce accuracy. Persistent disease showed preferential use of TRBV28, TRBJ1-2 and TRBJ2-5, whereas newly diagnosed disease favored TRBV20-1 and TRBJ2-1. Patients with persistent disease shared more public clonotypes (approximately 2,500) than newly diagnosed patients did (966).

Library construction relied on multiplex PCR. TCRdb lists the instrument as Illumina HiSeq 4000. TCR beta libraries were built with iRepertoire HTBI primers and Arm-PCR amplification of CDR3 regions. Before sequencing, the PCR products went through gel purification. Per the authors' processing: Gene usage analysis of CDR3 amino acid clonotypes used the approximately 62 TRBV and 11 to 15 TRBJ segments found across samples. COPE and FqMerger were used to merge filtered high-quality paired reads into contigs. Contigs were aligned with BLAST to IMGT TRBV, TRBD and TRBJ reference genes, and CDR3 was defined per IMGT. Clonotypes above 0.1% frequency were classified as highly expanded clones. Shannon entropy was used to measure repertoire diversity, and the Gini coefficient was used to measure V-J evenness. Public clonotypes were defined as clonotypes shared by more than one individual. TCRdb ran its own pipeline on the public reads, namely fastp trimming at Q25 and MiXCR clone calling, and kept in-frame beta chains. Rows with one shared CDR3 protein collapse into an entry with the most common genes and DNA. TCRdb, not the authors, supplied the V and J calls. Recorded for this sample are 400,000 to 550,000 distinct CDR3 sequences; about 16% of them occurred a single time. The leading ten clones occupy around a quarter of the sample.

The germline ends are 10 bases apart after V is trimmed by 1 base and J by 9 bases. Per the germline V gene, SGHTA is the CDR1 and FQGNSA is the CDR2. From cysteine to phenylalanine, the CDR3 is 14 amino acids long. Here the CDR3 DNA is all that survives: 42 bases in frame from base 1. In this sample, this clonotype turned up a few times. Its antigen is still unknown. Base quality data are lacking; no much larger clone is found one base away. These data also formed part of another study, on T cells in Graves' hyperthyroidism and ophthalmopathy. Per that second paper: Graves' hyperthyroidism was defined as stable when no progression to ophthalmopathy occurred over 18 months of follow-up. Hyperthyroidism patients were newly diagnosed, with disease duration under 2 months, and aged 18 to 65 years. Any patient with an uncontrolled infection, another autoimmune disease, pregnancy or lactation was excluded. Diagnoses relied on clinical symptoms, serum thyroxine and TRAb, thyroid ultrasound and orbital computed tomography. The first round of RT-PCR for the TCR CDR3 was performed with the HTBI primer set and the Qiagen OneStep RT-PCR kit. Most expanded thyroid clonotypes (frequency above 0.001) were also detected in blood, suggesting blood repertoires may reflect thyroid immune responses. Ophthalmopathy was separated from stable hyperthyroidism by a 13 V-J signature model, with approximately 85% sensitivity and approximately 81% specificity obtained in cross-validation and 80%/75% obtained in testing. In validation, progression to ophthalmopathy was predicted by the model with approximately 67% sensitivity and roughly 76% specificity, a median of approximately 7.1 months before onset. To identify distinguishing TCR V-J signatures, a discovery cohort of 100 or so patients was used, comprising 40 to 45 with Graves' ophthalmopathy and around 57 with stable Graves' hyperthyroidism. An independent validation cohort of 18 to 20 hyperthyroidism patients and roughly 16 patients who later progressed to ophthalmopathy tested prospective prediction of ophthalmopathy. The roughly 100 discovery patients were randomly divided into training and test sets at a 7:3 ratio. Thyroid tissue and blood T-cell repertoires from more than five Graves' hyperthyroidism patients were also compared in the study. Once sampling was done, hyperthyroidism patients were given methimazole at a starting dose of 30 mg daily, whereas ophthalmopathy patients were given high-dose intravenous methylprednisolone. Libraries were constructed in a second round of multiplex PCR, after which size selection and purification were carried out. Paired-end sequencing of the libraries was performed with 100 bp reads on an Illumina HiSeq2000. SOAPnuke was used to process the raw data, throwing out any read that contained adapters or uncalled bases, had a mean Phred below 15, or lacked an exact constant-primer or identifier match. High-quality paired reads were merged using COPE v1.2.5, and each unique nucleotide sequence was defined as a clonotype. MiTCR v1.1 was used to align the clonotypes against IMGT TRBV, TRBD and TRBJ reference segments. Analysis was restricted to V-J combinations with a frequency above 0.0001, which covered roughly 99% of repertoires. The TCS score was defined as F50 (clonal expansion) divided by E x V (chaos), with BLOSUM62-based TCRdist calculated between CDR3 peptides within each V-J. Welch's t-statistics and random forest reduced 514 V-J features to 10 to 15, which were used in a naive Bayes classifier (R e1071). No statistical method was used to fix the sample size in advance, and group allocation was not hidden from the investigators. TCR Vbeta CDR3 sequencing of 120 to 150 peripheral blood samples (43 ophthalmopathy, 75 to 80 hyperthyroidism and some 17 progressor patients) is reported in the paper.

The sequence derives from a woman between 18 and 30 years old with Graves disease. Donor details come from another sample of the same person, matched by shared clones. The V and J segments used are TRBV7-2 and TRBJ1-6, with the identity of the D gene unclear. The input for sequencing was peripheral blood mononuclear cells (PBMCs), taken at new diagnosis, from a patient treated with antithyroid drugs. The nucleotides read TGTGCCAGCAGCTTAGAGGGTTTAATTTCACCCCTCCACTTT. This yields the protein CASSLEGLISPLHF. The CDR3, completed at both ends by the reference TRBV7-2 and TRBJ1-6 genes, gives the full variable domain GAGVSQSPSNKVTEKGKDVELRCDPISGHTALYWYRQSLGQGLEFLIYFQGNSAPDKSGLPSDRFSAERTGGSVSTLTIQRTQQEDSAVYLCASSLEGLISPLHFGNGTRLTVT.